These T cell receptor beta chains were read from a single sample in a study of T cells in Graves' hyperthyroidism and ophthalmopathy. TCRdb processed the multiplex PCR reads anew with MiXCR; each CDR3 protein has one entry. The data show more than 300,000 distinct CDR3 sequences, with 13% seen just once and around a tenth held by the top ten. The sequencing input was blood. The receptors stem from a woman aged 18-29 years with Graves' hyperthyroidism. Both conserved end residues are part of each CDR3. A D gene is named only where the DNA matches it firmly. Size is stated for part of the rows, as once, few or many counts, or as a class when the clone is expanded.

d_gene: NA; j_gene: TRBJ2-7; v_gene: TRBV12-3/TRBV12-4; abundance: many; CDR3nt: TGTGCCAGCAGTTTAGCGGGAGTGGGGAACGAGCAGTACTTC; CDR3aa: CASSLAGVGNEQYF
d_gene: TRBD2; j_gene: TRBJ2-5; v_gene: TRBV11-2; abundance: many; CDR3nt: TGTGCCAGCGGGCTAAGCGGGGGGGCAGCGGCCCAGTACTTC; CDR3aa: CASGLSGGAAAQYF
d_gene: NA; j_gene: TRBJ2-7; v_gene: TRBV7-9; abundance: NA; CDR3nt: TGTGCCGGCAGCTCAGAGCCTATCTACGAGCAGTACTTC; CDR3aa: CAGSSEPIYEQYF
d_gene: TRBD2; j_gene: TRBJ2-7; v_gene: TRBV2; abundance: many; CDR3nt: TGTGCCAGCAGTGGTGGCGGGAGGAGCGAGCAGAACTTC; CDR3aa: CASSGGGRSEQNF
d_gene: NA; j_gene: TRBJ1-1; v_gene: TRBV29-1; abundance: many; CDR3nt: TGCAGCGTTGAAGGCCTTCGGACTGAAGCTTTCTTT; CDR3aa: CSVEGLRTEAFF
d_gene: NA; j_gene: TRBJ2-2; v_gene: TRBV5-1; abundance: many; CDR3nt: TGCGCCAGCAGCCGTTTACCCTTATCGAACACCGGGGAGCTGTTTTTT; CDR3aa: CASSRLPLSNTGELFF
d_gene: NA; j_gene: TRBJ2-7; v_gene: TRBV4-1; abundance: many; CDR3nt: TGCGCCAGCAGCCTTTCCCCGAGGGACGAGCAGTACTTC; CDR3aa: CASSLSPRDEQYF
d_gene: TRBD2; j_gene: TRBJ2-2; v_gene: TRBV20-1; abundance: NA; CDR3nt: TGCAGTGCCAGATATCGAGTAGCGGGTAACACCGGGGAGCTGTTTTTT; CDR3aa: CSARYRVAGNTGELFF
d_gene: NA; j_gene: TRBJ1-2; v_gene: TRBV2; abundance: many; CDR3nt: TGTGCCAGCAGTGAAGAAGTTGGGACGGGGGTGGTCTATGGCTACACCTTC; CDR3aa: CASSEEVGTGVVYGYTF
d_gene: NA; j_gene: TRBJ2-2; v_gene: TRBV12-3/TRBV12-4; abundance: many; CDR3nt: TGTGCCAGCGGCCCCGTGGGATTGCGGGGCACCGGGGAGCTGTTTTTT; CDR3aa: CASGPVGLRGTGELFF
d_gene: NA; j_gene: TRBJ2-4; v_gene: TRBV6-1; abundance: few; CDR3nt: TGTGCCAGCAGTGAAAGTTACCTCGGCAAAAACATTCAGTACTTC; CDR3aa: CASSESYLGKNIQYF
d_gene: NA; j_gene: TRBJ2-7; v_gene: TRBV12-3/TRBV12-4; abundance: many; CDR3nt: TGTGCCAGCAGTCCTGGGACCGAGTCCTACGAGCAGTACTTC; CDR3aa: CASSPGTESYEQYF
d_gene: NA; j_gene: TRBJ2-7; v_gene: TRBV12-3/TRBV12-4; abundance: few; CDR3nt: TGTGCCAGCGGTCACGAGCAGTACTTC; CDR3aa: CASGHEQYF
d_gene: NA; j_gene: TRBJ2-2; v_gene: TRBV12-5; abundance: NA; CDR3nt: TGTGCTAGTGGTTTGTGGCAGGGTGGGACCGGGGAGCTGTTTTTT; CDR3aa: CASGLWQGGTGELFF
d_gene: NA; j_gene: TRBJ2-4; v_gene: TRBV28; abundance: few; CDR3nt: TGTGCCAGCAGTTTAACGGGGGCCAAAAACATTCAGTACTTC; CDR3aa: CASSLTGAKNIQYF
d_gene: NA; j_gene: TRBJ1-1; v_gene: TRBV3-1; abundance: many; CDR3nt: TGTGCCAGCAGCCAGCAGGGATCGAACACTGAAGCTTTCTTT; CDR3aa: CASSQQGSNTEAFF
d_gene: NA; j_gene: TRBJ1-6; v_gene: TRBV11-2; abundance: many; CDR3nt: TGTGCCAGCAGCTACTTTGGTTCACCCCTCCACTTT; CDR3aa: CASSYFGSPLHF
d_gene: TRBD2; j_gene: TRBJ2-1; v_gene: TRBV6-2/TRBV6-3; abundance: NA; CDR3nt: TGTGCCAGCAGTTTACTAGCGGGGGTATTTTACAATGAGCAGTTCTTC; CDR3aa: CASSLLAGVFYNEQFF
d_gene: NA; j_gene: TRBJ2-5; v_gene: TRBV20-1; abundance: many; CDR3nt: TGCAGTGCTAGAGTAAATTCACAAGAGACCCAGTACTTC; CDR3aa: CSARVNSQETQYF
d_gene: NA; j_gene: TRBJ1-2; v_gene: TRBV28; abundance: many; CDR3nt: TGTGCCAGCACAACCGCGGGCAGTTTGAATGGCTACACCTTC; CDR3aa: CASTTAGSLNGYTF
d_gene: NA; j_gene: TRBJ2-1; v_gene: TRBV3-1; abundance: NA; CDR3nt: TGTGCCAGCAGCCCCGCCCATAGCGGTTTATCCTACAATGAGCAGTTCTTC; CDR3aa: CASSPAHSGLSYNEQFF
d_gene: NA; j_gene: TRBJ2-2; v_gene: TRBV6-1; abundance: many; CDR3nt: TGTGCCAGCAACCCCGGGACGGTTAACACCGGGGAGCTGTTTTTT; CDR3aa: CASNPGTVNTGELFF
d_gene: NA; j_gene: TRBJ2-2; v_gene: TRBV5-6; abundance: few; CDR3nt: TGTGCCAGCACGACGCCGAACACCGGGGAGCTGTTTTTT; CDR3aa: CASTTPNTGELFF
d_gene: NA; j_gene: TRBJ2-5; v_gene: TRBV11-2; abundance: NA; CDR3nt: TGTGCCACCAGCTTTCGACAGGCCCTGTACTTC; CDR3aa: CATSFRQALYF
d_gene: NA; j_gene: TRBJ2-7; v_gene: TRBV5-1; abundance: NA; CDR3nt: TGCGCCAGCAGCTTGGAGGGACTCGGGGAGCAGTACTTC; CDR3aa: CASSLEGLGEQYF
d_gene: TRBD2; j_gene: TRBJ2-4; v_gene: TRBV28; abundance: NA; CDR3nt: TGTGCCAGCAGATGGACTAGCGGGGGCATCAAGGGGAACATTCAGTACTTC; CDR3aa: CASRWTSGGIKGNIQYF
d_gene: NA; j_gene: TRBJ2-7; v_gene: TRBV12-5; abundance: many; CDR3nt: TGTGCTAGTGGGGACGATCGGAACTACGAGCAGTACTTC; CDR3aa: CASGDDRNYEQYF
d_gene: NA; j_gene: TRBJ2-2; v_gene: TRBV9; abundance: few; CDR3nt: TGTGCCAGCAGCCACGGGGGAAGTAACACCGGGGAGCTGTTTTTT; CDR3aa: CASSHGGSNTGELFF
d_gene: NA; j_gene: TRBJ1-2; v_gene: TRBV6-6; abundance: many; CDR3nt: TGTGCCAGCAGTTACGGCGGCGACTATGGCTACACCTTC; CDR3aa: CASSYGGDYGYTF
d_gene: TRBD1; j_gene: TRBJ1-6; v_gene: TRBV6-1; abundance: many; CDR3nt: TGTGCCAGCAGATTGGGACAGGGGGCGGAAAATTCACCCCTCCACTTT; CDR3aa: CASRLGQGAENSPLHF
d_gene: NA; j_gene: TRBJ1-6; v_gene: TRBV6-1; abundance: many; CDR3nt: TGTGCCAGCAGCCTAAGTTACGATAATTCACCCCTCCACTTT; CDR3aa: CASSLSYDNSPLHF
d_gene: NA; j_gene: TRBJ2-2; v_gene: TRBV4-3; abundance: many; CDR3nt: TGCGCCAGCAGCCAAGGTTCCGTTGGCGGGGAGCTGTTTTTT; CDR3aa: CASSQGSVGGELFF
d_gene: NA; j_gene: TRBJ2-5; v_gene: TRBV5-1; abundance: NA; CDR3nt: TGCGCCAGCAGCTTGGTTCCGGGTACTGGGGAGACCCAGTACTTC; CDR3aa: CASSLVPGTGETQYF
d_gene: NA; j_gene: TRBJ2-7; v_gene: TRBV5-4; abundance: NA; CDR3nt: TGTGCCAGCAGCTCGGGGGATGGCGGTAGAATTGGCGAGCAGTACTTC; CDR3aa: CASSSGDGGRIGEQYF
d_gene: NA; j_gene: TRBJ2-1; v_gene: TRBV12-5; abundance: many; CDR3nt: TGTGCTAGTGGTTCCCTCGGGAGCAATGAGCAGTTCTTC; CDR3aa: CASGSLGSNEQFF
d_gene: NA; j_gene: TRBJ2-5; v_gene: TRBV6-7; abundance: few; CDR3nt: TGTGCCAGCAGTTACGGCGGGCCTTACTTC; CDR3aa: CASSYGGPYF
d_gene: TRBD1; j_gene: TRBJ1-4; v_gene: TRBV18; abundance: many; CDR3nt: TGTGCCAGCTCACCAGACAGGGGCCTCCCTAATGAAAAACTGTTTTTT; CDR3aa: CASSPDRGLPNEKLFF
d_gene: TRBD1; j_gene: TRBJ2-2; v_gene: TRBV5-1; abundance: few; CDR3nt: TGCGCCAGCAGCTACCAGGACAGGACTTTACTCGGGGAGCTGTTTTTT; CDR3aa: CASSYQDRTLLGELFF
d_gene: TRBD2; j_gene: TRBJ2-5; v_gene: TRBV5-6; abundance: once; CDR3nt: TGTGCCAGCAGCTCCGTACTAGCGGCCCTATGGTACTTC; CDR3aa: CASSSVLAALWYF
d_gene: NA; j_gene: TRBJ1-5; v_gene: TRBV20-1; abundance: NA; CDR3nt: TGCAGTGCTAGAGATCATACTTGGGGCAATCAGCCCCAGCATTTT; CDR3aa: CSARDHTWGNQPQHF
d_gene: NA; j_gene: TRBJ2-7; v_gene: TRBV20-1; abundance: many; CDR3nt: TGCAGTGCTAGAGATGGGGCAACGAGCTCCTACGAGCAGTACTTC; CDR3aa: CSARDGATSSYEQYF
d_gene: NA; j_gene: TRBJ2-7; v_gene: TRBV28; abundance: few; CDR3nt: TGTGCCAGCAGTCTATTTAGAGACGAGCAGTACTTC; CDR3aa: CASSLFRDEQYF
d_gene: NA; j_gene: TRBJ1-1; v_gene: TRBV29-1; abundance: NA; CDR3nt: TGCAGCGTTCGGCTCAGGGCAACGAACACTGAAGCTTTCTTT; CDR3aa: CSVRLRATNTEAFF
d_gene: NA; j_gene: TRBJ1-6; v_gene: TRBV6-1; abundance: few; CDR3nt: TGTGCCAGCAGTCCGATTTACGGGACCTTTTCACCCCTCCACTTT; CDR3aa: CASSPIYGTFSPLHF
d_gene: NA; j_gene: TRBJ2-1; v_gene: TRBV29-1; abundance: many; CDR3nt: TGCAGCGGGTCCGGGAGGGGGCCTTACAATGAGCAGTTCTTC; CDR3aa: CSGSGRGPYNEQFF
d_gene: TRBD1; j_gene: TRBJ1-1; v_gene: TRBV10-3; abundance: NA; CDR3nt: TGTGCCATCAGTGAAACAGGGGTATGGAGCACTGAAGCTTTCTTT; CDR3aa: CAISETGVWSTEAFF
d_gene: TRBD1; j_gene: TRBJ1-1; v_gene: TRBV20-1; abundance: many; CDR3nt: TGCAGTGCTAGTCAGACAGGGGGCAGGAACACTGAAGCTTTCTTT; CDR3aa: CSASQTGGRNTEAFF
d_gene: NA; j_gene: TRBJ2-1; v_gene: TRBV3-1; abundance: many; CDR3nt: TGTGCCAGCAGCCGGGGGACATCCTCCTACAATGAGCAGTTCTTC; CDR3aa: CASSRGTSSYNEQFF
d_gene: NA; j_gene: TRBJ2-5; v_gene: TRBV19; abundance: NA; CDR3nt: TGTGCCAGTAGTATTCAGGGTGTTCGGGAGACCCAGTACTTC; CDR3aa: CASSIQGVRETQYF
d_gene: TRBD2; j_gene: TRBJ2-1; v_gene: TRBV6-2/TRBV6-3; abundance: NA; CDR3nt: TGTGCCACCGAACCCGGGACTAGCGGGCCCAATGAGCAGTTCTTC; CDR3aa: CATEPGTSGPNEQFF
d_gene: NA; j_gene: TRBJ1-6; v_gene: TRBV27; abundance: few; CDR3nt: TGTGCCAGCAGTCCTAGCTCCTATAATTCACCCCTCCACTTT; CDR3aa: CASSPSSYNSPLHF
d_gene: NA; j_gene: TRBJ1-6; v_gene: TRBV6-1; abundance: NA; CDR3nt: TGTGCCAGCATCGAGGACAGTTATAATTCACCCCTCCACTTT; CDR3aa: CASIEDSYNSPLHF
d_gene: NA; j_gene: TRBJ2-7; v_gene: TRBV29-1; abundance: NA; CDR3nt: TGCAGCGTTGGACAGGTAAACTACGAGCAGTACTTC; CDR3aa: CSVGQVNYEQYF
d_gene: NA; j_gene: TRBJ2-7; v_gene: TRBV6-2/TRBV6-3; abundance: many; CDR3nt: TGTGCCAGCAGTCCCCTAGGTGGCGGACGGACCTACGAGCAGTACTTC; CDR3aa: CASSPLGGGRTYEQYF
d_gene: NA; j_gene: TRBJ2-2; v_gene: TRBV6-1; abundance: many; CDR3nt: TGTGCCAGCATCGAGGGTTCGGGCGGTAACACCGGGGAGCTGTTTTTT; CDR3aa: CASIEGSGGNTGELFF
d_gene: NA; j_gene: TRBJ2-7; v_gene: TRBV28; abundance: many; CDR3nt: TGTGCCAGCAGGGAGGGGGATAAGCAGTACTTC; CDR3aa: CASREGDKQYF
d_gene: NA; j_gene: TRBJ2-3; v_gene: TRBV10-3; abundance: many; CDR3nt: TGTGCCATCAGTGCGAGGGGACGCACAGATACGCAGTATTTT; CDR3aa: CAISARGRTDTQYF
d_gene: NA; j_gene: TRBJ2-3; v_gene: TRBV12-3/TRBV12-4; abundance: many; CDR3nt: TGTGCCAGCAGTTTAGCGGGACGGAAAAGGGCAGATACGCAGTATTTT; CDR3aa: CASSLAGRKRADTQYF
d_gene: TRBD1; j_gene: TRBJ1-4; v_gene: TRBV3-1; abundance: many; CDR3nt: TGTGCCAGCAGCCAGACAGGGACTAATGAAAAACTGTTTTTT; CDR3aa: CASSQTGTNEKLFF